The entry below gives a single T cell receptor (beta chain) sequence along with its context. Its antigen remains unknown. Isolation of total RNA was performed on whole blood, with no prior T cell sorting. These data come from a study of monozygotic twins with inflammatory bowel disease. TCRdb re-called the 5' RACE reads, yielding one record per CDR3 amino acid sequence without DNA. The sample holds 150,000 to 200,000 distinct CDR3 sequences. The CDR3 has 15 residues. Germline lookup yields CDR1 ENHRY and CDR2 SYGVKD. General observations from the study: Diversity of TCRbeta measured by inverse Simpson was lower in IBD patients than in healthy co-twins.

The sequenced sample consisted of blood. The chain has TRBV10-3 and TRBJ2-3. The clonotype was recovered from a human donor with ulcerative colitis or Crohn's disease, or a healthy co-twin of an affected twin (not recorded which). The CDR3 spells CAISEMAGSTDTQYF.